What follows is one T cell receptor beta chain and its context. Its target is not known. The study reverse transcribed the entire isolated RNA, so it sequenced expressed TCRB transcripts. Data came from immunoSEQ multiplex PCR; TCRdb stores just in-frame clones and leaves some out. Of about 660,000 clones listed, 11% to 15% are singletons. The entry originates in a study of beta chain features in type 1 diabetes. Sampling consisted of one heparinised blood draw per donor, averaging approximately 120 mL. CD4+ cells of the naive, central memory, regulatory and stem cell-like memory types were sorted via CD45RO/CCR7/CD25/CD127/CD95/CD27. The germline gives CDR1 MNHEY, CDR2 SMNVEV (reference sequence). Between the trimmed V and J ends, which lost 10 bases and 4 bases, there was a span of 17 bases. The CDR3 covers 14 residues. Study results and limitations: Type 1 diabetes patients had TCRB CDR3s that were shorter (moderately but significantly so) in all four CD4+ subsets.

This TCR was recovered from a young man with type 1 diabetes. V usage is TRBV27 and J usage is TRBJ2-1, with D tentatively TRBD1 (6 bases). Sequenced sample: naive CD4+ T cells from blood. The CDR3 DNA reads TGTGCCATCGATGAGACAGGAATTTACAATGAGCAGTTCTTC. It encodes CAIDETGIYNEQFF.